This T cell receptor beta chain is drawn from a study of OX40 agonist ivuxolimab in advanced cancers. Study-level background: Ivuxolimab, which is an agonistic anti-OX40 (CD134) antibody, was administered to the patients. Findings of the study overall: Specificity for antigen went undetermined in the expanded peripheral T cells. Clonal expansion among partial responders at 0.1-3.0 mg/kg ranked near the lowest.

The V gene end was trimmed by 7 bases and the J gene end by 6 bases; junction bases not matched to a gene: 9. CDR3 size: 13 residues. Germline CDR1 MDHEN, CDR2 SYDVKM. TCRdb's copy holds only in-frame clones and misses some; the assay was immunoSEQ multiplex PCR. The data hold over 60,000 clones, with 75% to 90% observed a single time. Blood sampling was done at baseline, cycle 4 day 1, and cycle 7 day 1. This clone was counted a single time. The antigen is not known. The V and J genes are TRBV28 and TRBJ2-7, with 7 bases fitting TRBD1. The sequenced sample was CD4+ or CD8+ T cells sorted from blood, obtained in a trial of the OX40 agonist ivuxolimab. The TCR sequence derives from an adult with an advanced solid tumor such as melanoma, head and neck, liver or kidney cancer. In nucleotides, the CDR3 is TGTGCCAGCATGGGACAGAGCTACGCCGAGCAGTACTTC. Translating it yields CASMGQSYAEQYF.